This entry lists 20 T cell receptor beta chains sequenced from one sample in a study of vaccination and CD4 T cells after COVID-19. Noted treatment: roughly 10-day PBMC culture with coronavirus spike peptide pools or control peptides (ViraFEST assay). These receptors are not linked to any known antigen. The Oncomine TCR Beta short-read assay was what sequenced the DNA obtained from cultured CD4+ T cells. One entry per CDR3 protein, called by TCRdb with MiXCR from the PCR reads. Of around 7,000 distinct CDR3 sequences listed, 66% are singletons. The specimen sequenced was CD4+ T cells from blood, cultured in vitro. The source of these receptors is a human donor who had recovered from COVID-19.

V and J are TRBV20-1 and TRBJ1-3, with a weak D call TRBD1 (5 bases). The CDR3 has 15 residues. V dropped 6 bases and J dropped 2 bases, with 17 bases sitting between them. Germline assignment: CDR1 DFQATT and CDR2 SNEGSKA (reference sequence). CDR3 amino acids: CSAGGGKVPGNTIYF. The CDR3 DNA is TGCAGTGCAGGCGGGGGAAAAGTTCCTGGAAACACCATATATTTT.

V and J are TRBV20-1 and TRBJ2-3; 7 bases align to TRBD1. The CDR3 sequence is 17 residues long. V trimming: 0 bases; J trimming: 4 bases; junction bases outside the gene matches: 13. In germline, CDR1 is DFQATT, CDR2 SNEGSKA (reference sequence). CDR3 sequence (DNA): TGCAGTGCTAGAGATGAGTTTCTGAGGGGGCGCGCAGATACGCAGTATTTT. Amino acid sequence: CSARDEFLRGRADTQYF.

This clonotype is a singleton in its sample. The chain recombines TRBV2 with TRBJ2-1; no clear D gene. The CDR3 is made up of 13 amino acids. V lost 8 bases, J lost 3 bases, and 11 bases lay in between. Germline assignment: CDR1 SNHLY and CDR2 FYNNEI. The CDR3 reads CASALRHYNEQFF. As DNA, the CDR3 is TGTGCCAGCGCCTTGCGCCACTACAATGAGCAGTTCTTC.

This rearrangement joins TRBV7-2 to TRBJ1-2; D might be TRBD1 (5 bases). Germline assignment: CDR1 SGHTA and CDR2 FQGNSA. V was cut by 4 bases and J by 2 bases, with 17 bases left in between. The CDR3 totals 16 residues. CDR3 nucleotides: TGTGCCAGCAGCTATTCCGGGGCTGGGGGAAACTATGGCTACACCTTC. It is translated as CASSYSGAGGNYGYTF.

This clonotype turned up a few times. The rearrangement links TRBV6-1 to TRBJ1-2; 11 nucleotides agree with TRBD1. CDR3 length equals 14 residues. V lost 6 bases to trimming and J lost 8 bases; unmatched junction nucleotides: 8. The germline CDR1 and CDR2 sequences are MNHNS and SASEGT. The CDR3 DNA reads TGTGCCAGCAGGAACGGACAGGGGGCGGGCGGCTACACCTTC. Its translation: CASRNGQGAGGYTF.

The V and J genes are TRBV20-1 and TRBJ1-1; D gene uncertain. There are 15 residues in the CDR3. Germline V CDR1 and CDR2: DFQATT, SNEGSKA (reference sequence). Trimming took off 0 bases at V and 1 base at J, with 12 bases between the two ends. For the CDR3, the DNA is TGCAGTGCTAGAGATTCTAACACCTGGAACACTGAAGCTTTCTTT. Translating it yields CSARDSNTWNTEAFF.

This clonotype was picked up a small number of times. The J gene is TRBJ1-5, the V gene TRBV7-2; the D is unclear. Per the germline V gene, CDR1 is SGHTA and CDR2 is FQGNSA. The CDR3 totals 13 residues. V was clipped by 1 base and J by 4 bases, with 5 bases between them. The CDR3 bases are TGTGCCAGCAGCTTAGGGGTAAATCAGCCCCAGCATTTT. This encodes CASSLGVNQPQHF.

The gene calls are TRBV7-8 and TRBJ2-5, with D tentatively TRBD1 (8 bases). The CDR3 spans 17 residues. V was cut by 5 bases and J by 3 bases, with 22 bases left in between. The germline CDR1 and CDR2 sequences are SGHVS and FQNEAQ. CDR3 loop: CASSVWGGDRGEETQYF. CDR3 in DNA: TGTGCCAGCAGCGTCTGGGGGGGCGACAGGGGAGAAGAGACCCAGTACTTC.

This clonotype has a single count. In DNA, the CDR3 is TGTGCCAGCAGTTTATATGGGACAGGGGGCGTGTACGAGCAGTACTTC. It yields the protein CASSLYGTGGVYEQYF. The chain employs TRBV12-3 or TRBV12-4 and TRBJ2-7, with TRBD1 identical over 12 bases. V lost 2 bases and J lost 4; bases outside the gene matches: 6. There are 16 residues in the CDR3.

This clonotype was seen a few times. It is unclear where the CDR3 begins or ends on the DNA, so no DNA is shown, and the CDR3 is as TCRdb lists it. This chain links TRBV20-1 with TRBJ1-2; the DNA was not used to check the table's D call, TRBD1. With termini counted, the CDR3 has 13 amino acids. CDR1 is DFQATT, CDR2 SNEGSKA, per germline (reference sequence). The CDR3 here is CSANPQHFAGYTF.

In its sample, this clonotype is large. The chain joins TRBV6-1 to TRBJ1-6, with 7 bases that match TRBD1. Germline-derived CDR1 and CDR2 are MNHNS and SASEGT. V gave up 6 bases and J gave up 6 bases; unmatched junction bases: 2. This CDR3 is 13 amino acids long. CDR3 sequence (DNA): TGTGCCAGCAGCGGGACAGTTAATTCACCCCTCCACTTT. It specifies CASSGTVNSPLHF.

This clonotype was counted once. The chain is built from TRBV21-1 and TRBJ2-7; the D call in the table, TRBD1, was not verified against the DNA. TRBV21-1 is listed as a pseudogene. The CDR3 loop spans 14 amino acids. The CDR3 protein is CASSNYRGLSEQYF. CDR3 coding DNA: TGTGCCAGCAGCAACTACAGGGGGCTAAGCGAGCAGTACTTC.

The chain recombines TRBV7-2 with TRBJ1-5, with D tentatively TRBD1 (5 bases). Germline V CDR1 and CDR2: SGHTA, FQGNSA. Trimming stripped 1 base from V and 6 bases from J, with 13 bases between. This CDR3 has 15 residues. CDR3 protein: CASSLGYRHGQPQHF. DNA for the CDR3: TGTGCCAGCAGCTTAGGTTACAGGCATGGTCAGCCCCAGCATTTT.

The CDR3 DNA reads TGTGCCAGCAGCCCCTGGAGCGGGAGCCGCTACGAGCAGTACTTC. Translating it yields CASSPWSGSRYEQYF. The J gene is TRBJ2-7, the V gene TRBV7-6, with 8 bases that match TRBD2. Unmatched junction bases numbered 9, after V lost 5 bases and J lost 3 bases. The CDR3 consists of 15 residues. CDR1 is SGHVS, CDR2 FNYEAQ, per germline.

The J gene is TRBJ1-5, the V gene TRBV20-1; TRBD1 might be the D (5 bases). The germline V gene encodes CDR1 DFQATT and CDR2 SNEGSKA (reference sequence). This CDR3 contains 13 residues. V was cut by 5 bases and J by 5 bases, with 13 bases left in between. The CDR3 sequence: CSASEGPDQPQHF. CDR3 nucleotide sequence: TGCAGTGCTTCGGAGGGGCCCGATCAGCCCCAGCATTTT.

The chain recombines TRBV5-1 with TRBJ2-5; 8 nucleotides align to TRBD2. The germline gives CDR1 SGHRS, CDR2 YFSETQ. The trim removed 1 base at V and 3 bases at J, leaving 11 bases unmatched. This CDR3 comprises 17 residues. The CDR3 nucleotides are TGCGCCAGCAGCTTGTTCCCCAGCGGGAGACTTGAAGAGACCCAGTACTTC. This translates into CASSLFPSGRLEETQYF.

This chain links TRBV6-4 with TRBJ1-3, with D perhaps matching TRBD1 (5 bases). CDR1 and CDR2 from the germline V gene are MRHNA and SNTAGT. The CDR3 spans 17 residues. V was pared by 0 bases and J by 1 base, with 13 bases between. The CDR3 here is CASSDSGRGESGNTIYF. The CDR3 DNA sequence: TGTGCCAGCAGTGACTCGGGGAGGGGTGAATCTGGAAACACCATATATTTT.

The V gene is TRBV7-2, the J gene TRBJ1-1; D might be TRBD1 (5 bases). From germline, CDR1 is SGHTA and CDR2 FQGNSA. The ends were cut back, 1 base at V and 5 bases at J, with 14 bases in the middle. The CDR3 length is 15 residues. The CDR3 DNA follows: TGTGCCAGCAGCTTAGTCTCTCGGGGACTAACTGAAGCTTTCTTT. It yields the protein CASSLVSRGLTEAFF. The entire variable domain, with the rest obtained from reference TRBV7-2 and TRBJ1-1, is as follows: GAGVSQSPSNKVTEKGKDVELRCDPISGHTALYWYRQSLGQGLEFLIYFQGNSAPDKSGLPSDRFSAERTGGSVSTLTIQRTQQEDSAVYLCASSLVSRGLTEAFFGQGTRLTVV.

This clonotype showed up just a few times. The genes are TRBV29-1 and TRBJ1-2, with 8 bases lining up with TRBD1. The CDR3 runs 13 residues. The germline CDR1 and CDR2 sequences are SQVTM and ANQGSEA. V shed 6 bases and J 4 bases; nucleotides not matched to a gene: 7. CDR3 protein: CSVLGQGLYGYTF. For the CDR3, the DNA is TGCAGCGTCCTAGGACAGGGCCTCTATGGCTACACCTTC.

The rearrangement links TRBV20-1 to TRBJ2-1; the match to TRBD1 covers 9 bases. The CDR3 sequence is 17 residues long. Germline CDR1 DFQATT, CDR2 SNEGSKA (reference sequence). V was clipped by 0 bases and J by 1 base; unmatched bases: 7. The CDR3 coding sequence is TGCAGTGCTAGAGACCCGACCGGGACAGGGTCCTACAATGAGCAGTTCTTC. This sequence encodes CSARDPTGTGSYNEQFF.